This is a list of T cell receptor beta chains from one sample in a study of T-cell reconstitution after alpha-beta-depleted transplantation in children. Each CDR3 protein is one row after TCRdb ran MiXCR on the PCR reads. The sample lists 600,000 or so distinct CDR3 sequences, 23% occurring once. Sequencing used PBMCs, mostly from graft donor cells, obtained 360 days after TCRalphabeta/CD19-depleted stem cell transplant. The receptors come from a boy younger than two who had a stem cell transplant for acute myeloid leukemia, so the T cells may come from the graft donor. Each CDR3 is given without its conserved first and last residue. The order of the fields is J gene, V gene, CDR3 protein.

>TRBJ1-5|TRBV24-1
ATSDPGQGNQPQH
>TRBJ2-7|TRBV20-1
SARLLQGYEQY
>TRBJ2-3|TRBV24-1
ATGVAGGNTDTQY
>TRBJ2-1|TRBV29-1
SVEDAGIHNNEQF
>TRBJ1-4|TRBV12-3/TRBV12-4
ASSYRGRGANEKLF
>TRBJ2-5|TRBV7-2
ASSLTSGQETQY
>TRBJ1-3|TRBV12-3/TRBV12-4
ASSPDSYGNTIY
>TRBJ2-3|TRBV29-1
SAGGRTDTQY
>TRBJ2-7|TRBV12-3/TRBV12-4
ASSLVPQPYEQY
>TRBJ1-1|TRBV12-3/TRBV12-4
ASSFRDSVTEAF
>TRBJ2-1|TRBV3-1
ASSQRAQVHEQF
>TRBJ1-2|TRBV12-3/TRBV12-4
ASSPSSGGYT
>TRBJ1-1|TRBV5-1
ASSFAERMNTEAF
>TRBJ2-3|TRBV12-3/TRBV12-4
ASSSKRGASTDTQY
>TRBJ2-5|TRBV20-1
SARYGQGQETQY
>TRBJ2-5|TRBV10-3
AISRTSGVQETQY
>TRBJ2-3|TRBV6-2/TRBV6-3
ASSYSMKSPDTQY
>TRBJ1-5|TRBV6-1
ATCMGSGQPQH
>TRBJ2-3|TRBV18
ASSPRQGRWADTQY
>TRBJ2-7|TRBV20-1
SARDPAGGSSYEQY
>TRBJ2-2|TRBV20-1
SARSGAGELF
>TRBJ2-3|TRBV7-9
ASSLVAGNPTDTQY
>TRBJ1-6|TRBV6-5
ASSYSVRVSDSPLH
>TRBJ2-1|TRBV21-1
ASSPFYGREGYNEQF
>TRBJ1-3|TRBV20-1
SARDLSGNTIY
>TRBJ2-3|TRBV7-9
ASSEVDRAHADTQY
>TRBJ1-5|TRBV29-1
SVVTDSNQPQH
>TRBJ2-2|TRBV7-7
ASRQGSGELF
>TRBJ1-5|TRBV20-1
SARDIRGRGNNQPQH
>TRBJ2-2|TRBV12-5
ASGPWDLTGELF
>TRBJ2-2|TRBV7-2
ASRTHSGNTGELF
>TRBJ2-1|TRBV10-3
AISKSDEQF
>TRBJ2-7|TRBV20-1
SARDNSHEQY
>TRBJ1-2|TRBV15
ATSSRDNNYGYT
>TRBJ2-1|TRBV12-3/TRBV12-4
ASSYLAGGQNEQF
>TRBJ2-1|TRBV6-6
ASRTSDEQF
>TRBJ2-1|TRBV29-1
SANGLGEQF
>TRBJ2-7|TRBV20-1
SARGRALGWGEQY
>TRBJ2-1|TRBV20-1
SAMATWPDNEQF
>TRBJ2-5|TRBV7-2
ASSFTRSSETQY
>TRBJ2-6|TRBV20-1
SAQDRGKSGANVLT
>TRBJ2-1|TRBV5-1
ASSFLGLSGGKHNEQF
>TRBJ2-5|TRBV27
ASSPITGPGIETQY
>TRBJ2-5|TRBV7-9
ASSLGTGEETQY
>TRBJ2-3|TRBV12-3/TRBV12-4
ASGATPTDTQY
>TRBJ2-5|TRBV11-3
ASWTSGGHTETQY
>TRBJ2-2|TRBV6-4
ASSVSSNTGELF
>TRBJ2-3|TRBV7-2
ASSKRTAPPLTQY
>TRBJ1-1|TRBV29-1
SVVFQGQGGTEAF
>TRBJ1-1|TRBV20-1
SARDQDRSGDEAF
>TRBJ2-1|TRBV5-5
ASRALAGGRNEQF
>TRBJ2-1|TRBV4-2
ASSQAVAYNEQF
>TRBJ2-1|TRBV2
ASSKQGKSYNEQF
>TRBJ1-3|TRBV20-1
RDSGSGNTIY
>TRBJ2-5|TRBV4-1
ASSYTEDETQY
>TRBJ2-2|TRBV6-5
ASSYSRAANTGELF
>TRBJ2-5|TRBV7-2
ASSLGVSQY
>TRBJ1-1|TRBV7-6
ASSLAQGTNTEAF
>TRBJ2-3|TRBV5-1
ASSLAGRTTDTQY